The clone carrying this T cell receptor (beta chain) came up a few times. Its antigen is not identified. These data originate in a study of cytomegalovirus exposure and HLA in healthy donors. The study's findings and limits: There were 150 to 200 TCR beta chains listed as cytomegalovirus-associated. Researchers reported from a later analysis that most CMV-associated TCR beta chains appeared HLA-restricted. Exclusion as indistinguishable affected some V segments, including TRBV6-2 and TRBV6-3.

The PCR made use of 60 Vbeta and 13 Jbeta primers. Here immunoSEQ multiplex PCR was the method, and the copy in TCRdb shows in-frame clones only, minus some. The sample has roughly 100,000 clones, 83% seen once. The CDR3 is 14 residues long. The V gene's germline CDR1 is SGHNT and CDR2 YYREEE (reference sequence). V lost 9 bases to trimming and J lost 1 base, with 13 bases between them. The source is a man between 18 and 35 years old in good health and CMV-seronegative. The specimen sequenced was PBMCs. The chain links TRBV5-4 to TRBJ2-2; tentatively, D is TRBD2 (6 bases). The CDR3 reads CATPEEGNTGELFF. The DNA of the CDR3 is TGTGCCACCCCAGAGGAGGGGAACACCGGGGAGCTGTTTTTT.